This T cell receptor beta chain was documented in a study of blood T cell repertoires in COVID-19. About the study: The cDNA or gDNA used as material had been derived from T cells, B-cell-depleted T cells, or PBMCs.

In the authors' methods: Amplifying reference gene primers gave estimates of nucleated cell counts. Clones were sequenced by immunoSEQ multiplex PCR, and TCRdb holds only the in-frame ones, with some missing. The V and J calls and clone size are taken from that table; D and trimming were inferred from the DNA. The sample yields around 290,000 clones, about 89% seen once. The CDR3 is 15 amino acids. J was trimmed by 5 bases and V by 4 bases; bases with no gene match: 8. The germline V gene encodes CDR1 SEHNR and CDR2 FQNEAQ (reference sequence). Input material: PBMCs or T cells enriched from blood (not recorded which). This chain uses TRBV7-9 with TRBJ2-3; TRBD2 matches 8 bases. This TCR derives from a young woman who had recovered from COVID-19. The CDR3 loop is CASSSPGGPGDTQYF. The CDR3, as DNA: TGTGCCAGCAGCTCCCCGGGAGGGCCTGGAGATACGCAGTATTTT.